This TCR beta chain was identified during a study of T-cell memory formation after mild COVID-19. Findings of the study overall: Some responding clones appeared in pre-infection memory, suggesting cross-reactive memory joined.

CDR3 length: 13 residues. V lost 3 bases and J 6 bases, leaving 11 bases between the germline ends. TCRdb reanalysed the 5' RACE reads using MiXCR and keeps one entry per CDR3 protein. This sample has approximately 500,000 distinct CDR3 sequences, with around 27% found just once. Comments on this clonotype: What it binds is not known.

What was sequenced was PBMCs or a T cell subset sorted from them (not recorded which). The chain employs TRBV12-3 or TRBV12-4 and TRBJ1-1, with D possibly matching TRBD1 (5 bases). The sequence came from an adult woman who had mild COVID-19 (a few samples of this study predate the infection). Cell type and time point are not known. The CDR3 spells CASSLAQGAEAFF. CDR3 in DNA: TGTGCCAGCAGTTTGGCGCAGGGAGCTGAAGCTTTCTTT.